These T cell receptor beta chains were read from a single sample in a study of T cells in localized non-small cell lung cancer. The repertoire was sequenced with immunoSEQ multiplex PCR; TCRdb's copy has only in-frame clones and lacks some. In the table there are about 70,000 clones, 65% to 85% of which are singletons. This material consisted of peripheral blood, taken before any cancer treatment. These receptors were obtained from an older female donor with stage I lung adenocarcinoma. Both conserved end residues are part of each CDR3.

cdr3_aa j_call v_call
CASSRQALRQPQHF TRBJ1-5 TRBV28
CASSRDLGDEQFF TRBJ2-1 TRBV7-6
CASSLSPGASSPLHF TRBJ1-6 TRBV7-3
CASSPLTGSGEQYF TRBJ2-7 TRBV11-2
CASSPPGATATGELFF TRBJ2-2 TRBV18
CASSLGARDYEQYF TRBJ2-7 TRBV7-9
CASRETTGTSDYEQYF NA TRBV10-2
CASSQELGRNYGYTF TRBJ1-2 TRBV4-1
CASSYQTSEQYF TRBJ2-7 TRBV6-6
CASSLENTDTQYF TRBJ2-3 TRBV5-1
CASSGLAGSYNEQFF TRBJ2-1 TRBV7-2
CASSQGGSGGLWYNEQFF TRBJ2-1 TRBV7-9
CASSTTGGEVLYTEAFF TRBJ1-1 TRBV14
CASSHPGQGEAFF TRBJ1-1 TRBV4-2
CASSQEVGTVAQPQHF TRBJ1-5 TRBV4-1
CASSATMNTEAFF TRBJ1-1 TRBV5-1
CASSPPGQAYGYTF TRBJ1-2 TRBV13
CASSSLAGGTDTQYF TRBJ2-3 TRBV5-4
CASSLAPREGPYF TRBJ1-2 TRBV7-6
CASSSAGGRGEETQYF TRBJ2-5 TRBV11-3
CASSRNTEAFF TRBJ1-1 TRBV5-1
CASSSDRGRIETQYF TRBJ2-5 TRBV28
CASSLSQGNTEAFF TRBJ1-1 TRBV5-1